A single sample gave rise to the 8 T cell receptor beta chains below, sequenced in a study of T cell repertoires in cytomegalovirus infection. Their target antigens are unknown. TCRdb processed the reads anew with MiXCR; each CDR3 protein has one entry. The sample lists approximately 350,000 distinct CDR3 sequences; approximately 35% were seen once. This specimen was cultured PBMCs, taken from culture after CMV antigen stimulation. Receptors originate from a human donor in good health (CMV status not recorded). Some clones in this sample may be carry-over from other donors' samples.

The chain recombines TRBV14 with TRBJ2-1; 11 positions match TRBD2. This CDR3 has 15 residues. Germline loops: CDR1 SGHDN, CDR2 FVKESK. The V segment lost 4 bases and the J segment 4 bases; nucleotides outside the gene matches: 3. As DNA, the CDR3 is TGTGCCAGCAGCCTGACTAGCGGGAAATACAATGAGCAGTTCTTC. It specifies CASSLTSGKYNEQFF.

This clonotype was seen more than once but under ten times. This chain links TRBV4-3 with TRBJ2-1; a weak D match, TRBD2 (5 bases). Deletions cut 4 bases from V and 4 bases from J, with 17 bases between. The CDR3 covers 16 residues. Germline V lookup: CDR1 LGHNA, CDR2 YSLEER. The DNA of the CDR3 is TGCGCCAGCAGCCTGCTTTCGGCGGGCGTTTACAATGAGCAGTTCTTC. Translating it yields CASSLLSAGVYNEQFF.

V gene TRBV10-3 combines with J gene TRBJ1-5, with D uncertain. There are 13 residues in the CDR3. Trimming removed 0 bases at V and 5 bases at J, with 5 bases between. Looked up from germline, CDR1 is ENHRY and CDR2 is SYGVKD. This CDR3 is CAISESGYQPQHF. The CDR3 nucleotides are TGTGCCATCAGTGAGTCTGGATATCAGCCCCAGCATTTT.

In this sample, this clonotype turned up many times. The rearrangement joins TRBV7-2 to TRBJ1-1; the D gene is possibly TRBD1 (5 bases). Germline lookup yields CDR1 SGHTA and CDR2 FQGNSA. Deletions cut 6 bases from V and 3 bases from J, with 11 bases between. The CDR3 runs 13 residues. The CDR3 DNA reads TGTGCCAGCAGAGCGCCGGGGGACACTGAAGCTTTCTTT. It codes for CASRAPGDTEAFF.

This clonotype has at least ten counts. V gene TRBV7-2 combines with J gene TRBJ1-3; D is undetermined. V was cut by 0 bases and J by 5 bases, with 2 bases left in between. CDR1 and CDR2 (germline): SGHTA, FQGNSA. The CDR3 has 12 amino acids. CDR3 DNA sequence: TGTGCCAGCAGCTTAGCAAGAAACACCATATATTTT. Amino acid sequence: CASSLARNTIYF.

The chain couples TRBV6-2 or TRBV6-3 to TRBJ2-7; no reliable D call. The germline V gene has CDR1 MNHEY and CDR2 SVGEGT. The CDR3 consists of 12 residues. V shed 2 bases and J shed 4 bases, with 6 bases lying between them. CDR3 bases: TGTGCCAGCAGTTACAGTCGATACGAGCAGTACTTC. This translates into CASSYSRYEQYF.

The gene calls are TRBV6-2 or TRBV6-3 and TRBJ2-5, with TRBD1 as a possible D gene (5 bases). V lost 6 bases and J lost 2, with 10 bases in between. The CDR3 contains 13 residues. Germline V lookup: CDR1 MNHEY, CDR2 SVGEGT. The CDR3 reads CASRETAQETQYF. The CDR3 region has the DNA TGTGCCAGCAGGGAGACAGCGCAAGAGACCCAGTACTTC.

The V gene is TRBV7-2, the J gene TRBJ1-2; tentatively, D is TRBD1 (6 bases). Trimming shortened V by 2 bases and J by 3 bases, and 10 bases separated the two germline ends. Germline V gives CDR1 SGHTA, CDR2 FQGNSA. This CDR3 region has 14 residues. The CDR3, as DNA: TGTGCCAGCAGCTTATCGCCAGGGGACTATGGCTACACCTTC. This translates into CASSLSPGDYGYTF.